The T cell receptor (beta chain) described here comes from a study of OX40 agonist ivuxolimab in advanced cancers. The overall study: The dose-escalation cohort had hepatocellular carcinoma, melanoma, renal cell or head and neck cancer. Earlier treatment with anti-PD-1, anti-PD-L1 or anti-CTLA-4 was permitted, and over 35% had received some. One patient with hepatocellular carcinoma and two with cutaneous melanoma, three in all, had partial responses. Study findings and constraints: There were also nonresponders showing low normalized T-cell clonal expansion.

This clone has only one observation. Antigen unknown. At one boundary the junction diverges from the germline segment, which might be a read error. The germline V gene encodes CDR1 SSHAT and CDR2 FNYEAQ (reference sequence). This CDR3 has 15 amino acids. Repertoires were generated with immunoSEQ multiplex PCR, while TCRdb's copy carries only in-frame clones and drops some. There are about 62,000 clones in the sample; about 85% occur only once, and under 5% lies in the top ten. The chain links TRBV7-7 to TRBJ2-5; 9 bases match TRBD2. The material was CD4+ or CD8+ T cells sorted from blood, obtained in a trial of the OX40 agonist ivuxolimab. The TCR sequence derives from an adult with an advanced solid tumor such as melanoma, head and neck, liver or kidney cancer. DNA of the CDR3: TGTGCTAGCAGTCCTAGCGGGACCGGGGAGGAGGCCCAGTACTTC. This translates into CASSPSGTGEEAQYF.